A selection of T cell receptor beta chains follows, all from one sample in a study of T cell responses to AZD1222 COVID-19 vaccine. Repertoires were generated with immunoSEQ multiplex PCR, while TCRdb's copy carries only in-frame clones and drops some. The sample has 150,000 or so clones, 75% to 95% seen once. The sample here was peripheral blood, taken on day 0 of MenACWY control vaccination. These receptors were obtained from an adult in good health. CDR3s leave out the opening cysteine and the closing phenylalanine or tryptophan. Each record gives: V gene, J gene, CDR3 protein.

V gene: TRBV6-5; J gene: TRBJ1-1; CDR3 protein: ASRDQGYTEAF
V gene: TRBV19; J gene: TRBJ1-4; CDR3 protein: ASNFGGRANEKLF
V gene: TRBV6-5; J gene: TRBJ1-4; CDR3 protein: ASSPGPANEKLF
V gene: TRBV25-1; J gene: TRBJ1-2; CDR3 protein: ASSELHSDSYGYT
V gene: TRBV6-5; J gene: TRBJ1-2; CDR3 protein: AITREGGDYGYT
V gene: TRBV7-2; J gene: TRBJ2-7; CDR3 protein: ASSLGSGRTSYEQY
V gene: TRBV10-2; J gene: TRBJ2-1; CDR3 protein: ASTTRDLTDEQF
V gene: TRBV3-1/TRBV3-2; J gene: TRBJ2-5; CDR3 protein: ASSQIPITSGDWETQY
V gene: TRBV5-1; J gene: TRBJ2-2; CDR3 protein: ASSRASGREIGGELF
V gene: TRBV21-1; J gene: TRBJ1-5; CDR3 protein: ASSLNSNQPQH
V gene: TRBV30; J gene: TRBJ1-2; CDR3 protein: AWRITGNYGYT
V gene: TRBV11-3; J gene: TRBJ1-1; CDR3 protein: ASSLGRVGRGTEAF
V gene: TRBV7-8; J gene: TRBJ2-3; CDR3 protein: ASSLDGYTDTQY
V gene: TRBV7-9; J gene: TRBJ2-6; CDR3 protein: ASSFSSGANVLT
V gene: TRBV4-1; J gene: TRBJ2-1; CDR3 protein: ASSRVIAGGRNEQF
V gene: TRBV2; J gene: TRBJ2-7; CDR3 protein: ASSEAPGGYHEQY
V gene: TRBV7-2; J gene: TRBJ1-2; CDR3 protein: ASSSNRANYGYT
V gene: TRBV5-3; J gene: TRBJ1-6; CDR3 protein: ARSLAWGRGNSPLH
V gene: TRBV27; J gene: TRBJ1-1; CDR3 protein: ASSLSDGNTEAF
V gene: TRBV19; J gene: TRBJ2-5; CDR3 protein: ASSLTRGHETQY